The text below deals with one TCR beta chain. The antigen is undetermined. The table came from immunoSEQ multiplex PCR; TCRdb's copy has only in-frame clones and leaves some out. Of fewer than 95,000 clones in the sample, 84% were seen once. This entry comes from a study of OX40 agonist ivuxolimab in advanced cancers. As for the study in general: Dose-escalation patients had hepatocellular carcinoma, melanoma, renal cell or head and neck cancer. Overall study findings and caveats: Certain nonresponding patients likewise had low normalized T-cell clonal expansion.

Peripheral blood came from all dose cohorts at three timepoints. The V end was cut by 0 bases, the J end by 5 bases, with 10 bases between. CDR3 length: 14 residues. Germline CDR1 reads LGHNA; CDR2 reads YSLEER. The clonotype comes from an adult with an advanced solid tumor such as melanoma, head and neck, liver or kidney cancer. The chain joins TRBV4-3 to TRBJ2-5; a possible D gene is TRBD2 (6 bases). This sample comprised CD4+ or CD8+ T cells sorted from blood, obtained in a trial of the OX40 agonist ivuxolimab. CDR3 sequence: CASSQESSGETQYF. CDR3 DNA: TGCGCCAGCAGCCAAGAATCGAGCGGGGAGACCCAGTACTTC.